Presented here are 8 T cell receptor beta chains from one specimen sequenced in a study of T cell changes during pregnancy in multiple sclerosis. Clones were read by immunoSEQ multiplex PCR, and TCRdb kept only the in-frame ones, dropping some. The data contain roughly 66,000 clones, about 92% of them seen just once; the ten biggest clones take up about 2.5%. The sample here was peripheral blood, taken in the first trimester of pregnancy. The receptors shown here come from a female donor with multiple sclerosis, enrolled in a pregnancy study.

The chain links TRBV5-1 to TRBJ2-5; TRBD2 matches 14 bases. The length of the CDR3 is 16 residues. J gave up 5 bases and V 5 bases, and 8 bases lay outside the gene matches. The germline gives CDR1 SGHRS, CDR2 YFSETQ. Here the CDR3 DNA reads TGCGCCAGCAGTTCCGGGACTAGCGGGAGCTTGGAGACCCAGTACTTC. This codes for CASSSGTSGSLETQYF.

The J gene is TRBJ1-2, the V gene TRBV7-9; the D is unclear. CDR3 length: 13 residues. V shed 4 bases and J shed 4 bases, with 10 bases lying between them. The V gene's germline CDR1 is SEHNR and CDR2 FQNEAQ (reference sequence). The CDR3 nucleotides are TGTGCCAGCAGCTCCACTTCGGGCTATGGCTACACCTTC. Translating gives CASSSTSGYGYTF.

The table lists this clone with a count of one. V and J are TRBV4-2 and TRBJ2-3; TRBD1 is a possible D gene (6 bases). Germline V gives CDR1 LGHNA, CDR2 YNFKEQ. Trimming stripped 1 base from V and 2 bases from J, with 10 bases between. The CDR3 extends over 15 amino acids. CDR3 in amino acids: CASSQGSGDTDTQYF. CDR3 bases: TGTGCCAGCAGCCAAGGCTCAGGGGACACAGATACGCAGTATTTT.

V usage is TRBV19 and J usage is TRBJ1-2; unclear D gene. The CDR3 loop spans 15 amino acids. Trimming took 1 base from V and 4 from J, leaving 13 bases between them. CDR1 LNHDA and CDR2 SQIVND come from the germline V gene (reference sequence). CDR3 sequence: CASSIAHERGYGYTF. The CDR3 DNA sequence: TGTGCCAGTAGTATAGCCCACGAGCGGGGCTATGGCTACACCTTC.

This rearrangement joins TRBV7-9 to TRBJ1-2, with a possible D match to TRBD1 (5 bases). This CDR3 is 14 amino acids long. Deletions cut 3 bases from V and 5 bases from J, with 13 bases between. Germline V gene lookup returns CDR1 SEHNR and CDR2 FQNEAQ (reference sequence). The CDR3 spells CASSFAGTGYGYTF. Written as DNA, the CDR3 is TGTGCCAGCAGCTTTGCCGGAACAGGTTATGGCTACACCTTC.

V is TRBV18 and J is TRBJ1-5; D remains ambiguous. The germline V gene has CDR1 KGHSH and CDR2 LQKENI. CDR3 length: 14 amino acids. V was shortened by 2 bases and J by 3 bases, with 8 bases between the two germline ends. CDR3 protein: CASSPNSNNQPQHF. CDR3 nucleotide sequence: TGTGCCAGCTCACCAAATTCCAACAATCAGCCCCAGCATTTT.

The chain employs TRBV7-2 and TRBJ2-1, with 11 nucleotides matching TRBD2. With V trimmed by 1 base and J by 7 bases, 9 bases remained unmatched. The germline V gene encodes CDR1 SGHTA and CDR2 FQGNSA. This CDR3 is 17 amino acids long. As DNA, the CDR3 is TGTGCCAGCAGCTTAGGACATTTAGCGGGAGGGGCAAATGAGCAGTTCTTC. Amino acid sequence: CASSLGHLAGGANEQFF.

The chain recombines TRBV4-3 with TRBJ2-7, with 10 bases aligning to TRBD2. The CDR3 covers 18 residues. V lost 0 bases to trimming and J lost 3 bases; unmatched junction nucleotides: 11. Germline lookup yields CDR1 LGHNA and CDR2 YSLEER. The chain's CDR3 is CASSQDNWASGSVYEQYF. The CDR3 coding sequence is TGCGCCAGCAGCCAAGATAATTGGGCTAGCGGGAGTGTCTACGAGCAGTACTTC.